Following are 21 T cell receptor beta chains from one sample sequenced in a study of blood T cell repertoires in COVID-19. Profiled with immunoSEQ multiplex PCR; TCRdb holds only in-frame clones, not every one. The sample shows about 200,000 clones, about 93% of them seen only once. The sample comprised peripheral blood. These receptors were collected from a man aged 55 to 70 with COVID-19, enrolled during active disease.

A single count supports this clone. The chain uses TRBV3-1 (or the pseudogene TRBV3-2) and TRBJ2-1; TRBD2 aligns across 11 bases. The CDR3 contains 16 residues. V shed 4 bases, J shed 6 bases, and the junction held 8 bases outside the gene matches. The germline V gene encodes CDR1 LGHDT and CDR2 YNNKEL (reference sequence). CDR3: CASSPLTSGAPNEQFF. CDR3 sequence (DNA): TGTGCCAGCAGCCCTCTGACTAGCGGGGCGCCCAATGAGCAGTTCTTC.

The V call is TRBV10-2, the J call TRBJ2-7; D might be TRBD2 (5 bases). V dropped 3 bases and J dropped 7 bases, with 10 bases sitting between them. Looked up from germline, CDR1 is WSHSY and CDR2 is SAAADI. The CDR3 covers 12 residues. CDR3 in amino acids: CASSDTSGEQYF. The CDR3 DNA reads as TGCGCCAGCAGTGATACTTCGGGGGAGCAGTACTTC.

This chain joins TRBV4-1 and TRBJ2-1; 14 nucleotides line up with TRBD2. CDR3 length: 19 residues. V gave up 0 bases and J gave up 0 bases; unmatched junction bases: 4. The germline gives CDR1 MGHRA, CDR2 YSYEKL. The CDR3 nucleotides read TGCGCCAGCAGCCAAGATAGGACTAGCGGGGGGAGCTCCTACAATGAGCAGTTCTTC. It is translated as CASSQDRTSGGSSYNEQFF.

The chain employs TRBV19 and TRBJ2-4, with a possible D match to TRBD2 (6 bases). Trimming shortened V by 5 bases and J by 1 base, and 15 bases separated the two germline ends. The V gene's germline CDR1 is LNHDA and CDR2 SQIVND (reference sequence). This CDR3 contains 16 residues. The CDR3 DNA sequence: TGTGCCAGTAGTGCGGGACCCTATATGGCCAAAAACATTCAGTACTTC. Protein sequence: CASSAGPYMAKNIQYF.

This chain joins TRBV25-1 and TRBJ1-2, with D possibly matching TRBD1 (5 bases). V was trimmed by 5 bases and J by 2 bases, leaving 15 bases between them. Germline V gives CDR1 MGHDK, CDR2 SYGVNS. The CDR3 is 15 residues long. This chain's CDR3 is CASSRAGTANYGYTF. The CDR3 DNA follows: TGTGCCAGCAGTAGAGCGGGGACGGCCAACTATGGCTACACCTTC.

This sequence joins TRBV5-1 and TRBJ2-1, with a possible D match to TRBD2 (6 bases). The CDR3 spans 16 residues. The V end was cut by 4 bases, the J end by 0 bases, with 14 bases between. Germline V gene data show CDR1 as SGHRS and CDR2 as YFSETQ. CDR3: CASSLGGDLSYNEQFF. CDR3 DNA: TGCGCCAGCAGCCTCGGCGGGGACCTCTCCTACAATGAGCAGTTCTTC.

The V and J genes are TRBV27 and TRBJ1-1; 7 bases map to TRBD1. Germline loops: CDR1 MNHEY, CDR2 SMNVEV (reference sequence). The CDR3 contains 15 residues. J gave up 4 bases and V 6 bases, and 11 bases lay outside the gene matches. The CDR3 sequence: CASRPDRERSTEAFF. The CDR3 bases are TGTGCCAGCAGGCCCGACAGGGAACGAAGCACTGAAGCTTTCTTT.

A few counts support this clone. V is TRBV5-1 and J is TRBJ2-1; tentatively, D is TRBD2 (6 bases). The CDR3 runs 15 residues. Trimming cost V 0 bases and J 7 bases, with 14 bases left between them. CDR1 is SGHRS, CDR2 YFSETQ, per germline. The CDR3 DNA sequence: TGCGCCAGCAGCTTGGCGGCGGAGGGGAGAAATGAGCAGTTCTTC. Its protein is CASSLAAEGRNEQFF.

V gene TRBV19 combines with J gene TRBJ1-1; 7 positions match TRBD1. V dropped 8 bases and J dropped 1; count of bases not matched to a gene: 7. CDR3 length: 14 residues. Looked up from germline, CDR1 is LNHDA and CDR2 is SQIVND (reference sequence). In nucleotides, the CDR3 is TGTGCCAGTCGAATGGGGACAGCGAACACTGAAGCTTTCTTT. Its translation: CASRMGTANTEAFF.

The rearrangement uses TRBV15 and TRBJ2-3; D gene uncertain. This CDR3 is built from 14 residues. Germline CDR1 and CDR2: LNHNV and YYDKDF (reference sequence). Trimming stripped 3 bases from V and 2 bases from J, with 9 bases between. The CDR3 is CATSSESPTDTQYF. CDR3 in DNA: TGTGCCACCAGCAGCGAGTCTCCCACAGATACGCAGTATTTT.

The genes are TRBV10-2 and TRBJ2-5; 8 nucleotides agree with TRBD2. This CDR3 is built from 16 residues. V trimming: 4 bases; J trimming: 5 bases; junction bases outside the gene matches: 12. The germline V gene encodes CDR1 WSHSY and CDR2 SAAADI. In DNA form, the CDR3 reads TGCGCCAGCAGTGTCCAACGGGGGGGCCTTGGGGAGACCCAGTACTTC. Protein product: CASSVQRGGLGETQYF.

This chain connects TRBV3-1 (or the pseudogene TRBV3-2) to TRBJ1-1, with 7 bases lining up with TRBD1. CDR1 is LGHDT, CDR2 YNNKEL, per germline (reference sequence). After removal of 2 bases from V and 1 base from J, the junction contained 4 bases not matched to a gene. This CDR3 has 15 residues. The CDR3 bases are TGTGCCAGCAGCCAATGGCAGGGGGGGAACACTGAAGCTTTCTTT. Translation: CASSQWQGGNTEAFF.

This clone was recorded a few times. The chain carries TRBV10-2 and TRBJ2-7; 8 bases agree with TRBD2. Germline loops: CDR1 WSHSY, CDR2 SAAADI. Unmatched junction bases numbered 6, after V lost 7 bases and J lost 4 bases. This CDR3 spans 13 amino acids. The CDR3 sequence is CASTRSGSYEQYF. DNA of the CDR3: TGCGCCAGCACCCGAAGCGGGAGTTACGAGCAGTACTTC.

The V call is TRBV7-2, the J call TRBJ2-1; D gene uncertain. Trimming took 1 base from V and 9 from J, leaving 19 bases between them. The CDR3 contains 16 residues. CDR1 and CDR2 from the germline V gene are SGHTA and FQGNSA. The CDR3 region is CASSLVAATMNGEQFF. CDR3 DNA sequence: TGTGCCAGCAGCTTAGTGGCGGCCACTATGAATGGTGAGCAGTTCTTC.

The chain combines TRBV14 with TRBJ1-1; weak D call: TRBD1 (5 bases). In germline, CDR1 is SGHDN, CDR2 FVKESK. The CDR3 contains 14 residues. Trimming took off 5 bases at V and 2 bases at J, with 12 bases between the two ends. The CDR3 DNA reads TGTGCCAGCAGCTCGGACACCCCCAACACTGAAGCTTTCTTT. It codes for CASSSDTPNTEAFF.

The rearrangement joins TRBV11-2 to TRBJ2-1, with TRBD1 matching 8 bases. J lost 8 bases, V lost 5 bases, and 14 bases had no gene match. The CDR3 extends over 16 amino acids. CDR1 SGHAT and CDR2 FQNNGV come from the germline V gene. The DNA of the CDR3 is TGTGCCAGCAGCGAGACAGGGGTGGGCTACTGGGATGAGCAGTTCTTC. Translating gives CASSETGVGYWDEQFF. The variable domain in full, completed from reference TRBV11-2 and TRBJ2-1, reads EAGVAQSPRYKIIEKRQSVAFWCNPISGHATLYWYQQILGQGPKLLIQFQNNGVVDDSQLPKDRFSAERLKGVDSTLKIQPAKLEDSAVYLCASSETGVGYWDEQFFGPGTRLTVL.

This chain links TRBV6-5 with TRBJ2-1, with 7 bases matching TRBD1. Germline V gives CDR1 MNHEY, CDR2 SVGAGI. The CDR3 is 15 amino acids. The V gene end was trimmed by 5 bases and the J gene end by 7 bases; junction bases not matched to a gene: 11. The CDR3 nucleotides read TGTGCCAGCAGTCTCCGGGACAGAGGGACAAATGAGCAGTTCTTC. Protein: CASSLRDRGTNEQFF.

The CDR3 nucleotides read TGTGCCAGCAGCGTAACGGCTTCCAGGGCCAATTCACCCCTCCACTTT. It specifies CASSVTASRANSPLHF. V usage is TRBV9 and J usage is TRBJ1-6; tentatively, D is TRBD1 (5 bases). This CDR3 is 16 amino acids long. Between the trimmed V and J ends, which lost 1 base and 7 bases, there was a span of 15 bases. The germline V gene has CDR1 SGDLS and CDR2 YYNGEE. Full variable domain (rest looked up from reference TRBV9 and TRBJ1-6): DSGVTQTPKHLITATGQRVTLRCSPRSGDLSVYWYQQSLDQGLQFLIQYYNGEERAKGNILERFSAQQFPDLHSELNLSSLELGDSALYFCASSVTASRANSPLHFGNGTRLTVT.

The gene calls are TRBV28 and TRBJ2-5; 9 bases agree with TRBD2. CDR3 length: 15 residues. CDR1 and CDR2 (germline): MDHEN, SYDVKM. The J segment lost 5 bases and the V segment lost 2 bases, leaving 6 bases of the junction unmatched. The CDR3 is CASSLKAGGVETQYF. Here the CDR3 DNA reads TGTGCCAGCAGTTTAAAGGCGGGAGGGGTGGAGACCCAGTACTTC.

V usage is TRBV18 and J usage is TRBJ2-5, with D possibly TRBD2 on 7 matching bases. CDR3 length: 14 residues. The V and J ends lost 6 bases and 2 bases respectively, with 13 bases between them. Germline V gives CDR1 KGHSH, CDR2 LQKENI. The CDR3 is CASSRGTLQETQYF. CDR3 sequence (DNA): TGTGCCAGCTCGCGGGGGACATTGCAAGAGACCCAGTACTTC.

V usage is TRBV6-5 and J usage is TRBJ2-7, with D perhaps matching TRBD2 (5 bases). The CDR3 is 16 residues long. V was trimmed by 1 base and J by 1 base, leaving 14 bases between them. Germline CDR1 reads MNHEY; CDR2 reads SVGAGI. The CDR3 region has the DNA TGTGCCAGCAGTTACTTTCTAACCACGGGGTCCTACGAGCAGTACTTC. Translated, it gives CASSYFLTTGSYEQYF.